The rows below give T cell receptor beta chains drawn from one sample of a study of T cell responses to AZD1222 COVID-19 vaccine. The data were produced by immunoSEQ multiplex PCR, yet TCRdb's version contains in-frame clones alone and is incomplete. This table holds 140,000 to 150,000 clones, 75% to 95% found once. The sequencing here drew on peripheral blood, taken on day 0 of MenACWY control vaccination. The receptors derive from an adult in good health. Both conserved end residues are part of each CDR3.

J | V | CDR3
TRBJ2-1 | TRBV6-4 | CASSVGNPHNEQFF
TRBJ1-4 | TRBV27 | CASSSLDFGEKLFF
TRBJ1-2 | TRBV19 | CASSIGYGYTF
TRBJ1-2 | TRBV7-9 | CASSPAGSGGYTF
TRBJ1-2 | TRBV7-8 | CASSMTGTTYGYTF
TRBJ2-1 | TRBV7-6 | CASSLGTGTSNEQFF
TRBJ1-2 | TRBV5-4 | CASSLPRAGGNGYTF
TRBJ1-1 | TRBV7-9 | CASSSGTGSWNTEAFF
TRBJ1-4 | TRBV7-8 | CASSLTATNEKLFF
TRBJ2-3 | TRBV4-1 | CASSQGDTQYF
TRBJ1-2 | TRBV5-6 | CASSLWGLGAFEGYTF
TRBJ2-1 | TRBV7-9 | CASSLAPDNEQFF
TRBJ1-3 | TRBV27 | CASSLTGQRSSGNTIYF
TRBJ2-1 | TRBV7-9 | CASSLVRDSHNEQFF
TRBJ2-7 | TRBV4-1 | CASSQVQGLYEQYF
TRBJ2-1 | TRBV7-7 | CASSPGSGSGGNEQFF
TRBJ1-2 | TRBV6-5 | CASSRTGNNYGYTF
TRBJ2-1 | TRBV7-3 | CASSRLAGVPNEQFF
TRBJ2-1 | TRBV20-1 | CSGTRNNEQFF
TRBJ2-1 | TRBV7-3 | CASSLIHTSGGPKGSYNEQFF
TRBJ1-2 | TRBV5-1 | CASRSDGFYGGYTF
TRBJ2-5 | TRBV7-2 | CASSARAGRETQYF
TRBJ1-5 | TRBV4-2 | CASSQDPNQPQHF
TRBJ1-1 | TRBV12-3/TRBV12-4 | CASSLVVNTEAFF
TRBJ2-3 | TRBV5-1 | CASSFSLTGGSSTDTQYF
TRBJ1-2 | TRBV7-2 | CASSFGTGINGYTF
TRBJ2-7 | TRBV6-2/TRBV6-3 | CASSYVSRLAGGSYEQYF
TRBJ1-4 | TRBV7-9 | CASSPPRTTNEKLFF
TRBJ2-7 | TRBV3-1/TRBV3-2 | CASSLRQGGGEQYF